This entry concerns a single T cell receptor (beta chain). Its antigen remains unknown. The record originates from a study of T cells in Graves' hyperthyroidism and ophthalmopathy. No progression to ophthalmopathy during 18 months of follow-up defined stable disease. The V and J ends lost 2 bases and 8 bases respectively, with 23 bases between them. Germline V gives CDR1 SGDLS, CDR2 YYNGEE. CDR3 length: 17 residues. Points from the study as a whole: Separation of ophthalmopathy from stable hyperthyroidism was achieved by a 13 V-J model.

TCR beta CDR3 regions were amplified from RNA transcripts. The TCR CDR3 first-round RT-PCR relied on the HTBI primer set. TCRdb itself ran the multiplex PCR reads through MiXCR, one entry per CDR3 protein. The data contain a few hundred thousand distinct CDR3 sequences, about half of them seen just once; the ten biggest clones take up about 7.8%. The source material was peripheral blood or thyroid tissue (not recorded which). The chain has TRBV9 and TRBJ2-1, with TRBD1 as a possible D gene (5 bases). The sequence was collected from a woman younger than 35 with Graves' hyperthyroidism. In DNA, the CDR3 is TGTGCCAGCAGCGTGTATTGGGGCGGTTGGAGACTGGATGAGCAGTTCTTC. Translated: CASSVYWGGWRLDEQFF.